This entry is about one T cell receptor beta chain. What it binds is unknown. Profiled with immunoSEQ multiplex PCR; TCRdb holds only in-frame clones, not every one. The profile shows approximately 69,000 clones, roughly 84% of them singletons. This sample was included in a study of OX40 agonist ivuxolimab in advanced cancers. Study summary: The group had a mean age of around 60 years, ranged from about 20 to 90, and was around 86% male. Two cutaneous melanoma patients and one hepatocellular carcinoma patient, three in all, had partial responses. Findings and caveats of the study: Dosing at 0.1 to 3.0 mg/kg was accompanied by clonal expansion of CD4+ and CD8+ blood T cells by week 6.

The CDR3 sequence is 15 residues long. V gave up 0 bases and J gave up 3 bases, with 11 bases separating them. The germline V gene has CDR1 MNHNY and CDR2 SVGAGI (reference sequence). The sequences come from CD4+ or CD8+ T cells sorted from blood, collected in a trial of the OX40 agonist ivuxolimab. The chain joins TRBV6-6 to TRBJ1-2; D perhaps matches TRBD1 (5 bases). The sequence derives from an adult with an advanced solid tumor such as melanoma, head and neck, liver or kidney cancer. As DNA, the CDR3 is TGTGCCAGCAGTTACTCGGGGGTTGGTGACTATGGCTACACCTTC. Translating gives CASSYSGVGDYGYTF.